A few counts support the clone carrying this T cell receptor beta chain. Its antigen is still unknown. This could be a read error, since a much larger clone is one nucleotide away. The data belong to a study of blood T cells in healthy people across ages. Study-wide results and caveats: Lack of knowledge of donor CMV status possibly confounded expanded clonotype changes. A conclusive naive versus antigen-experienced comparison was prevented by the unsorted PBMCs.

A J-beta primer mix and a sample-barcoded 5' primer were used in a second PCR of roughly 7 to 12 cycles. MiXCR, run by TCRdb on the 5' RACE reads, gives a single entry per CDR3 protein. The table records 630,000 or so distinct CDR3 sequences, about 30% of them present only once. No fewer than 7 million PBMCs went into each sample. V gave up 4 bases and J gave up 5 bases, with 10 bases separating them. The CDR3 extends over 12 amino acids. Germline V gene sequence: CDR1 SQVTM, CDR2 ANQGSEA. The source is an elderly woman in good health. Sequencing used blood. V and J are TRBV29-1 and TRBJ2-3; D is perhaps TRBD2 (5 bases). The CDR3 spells CSVGPGLDTQYF. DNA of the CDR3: TGCAGCGTTGGGCCTGGACTAGATACGCAGTATTTT.